Presented here are 27 T cell receptor beta chains from one specimen sequenced in a study of pediatric ulcerative colitis. Using immunoSEQ multiplex PCR, the repertoire was profiled, and TCRdb retains in-frame clones only, with some absent. The table has roughly 64,000 clones, about nine tenths seen once. Sequencing was done on a sample of blood. Receptors originate from a boy aged 5-17 years with severe ulcerative colitis.

The rearrangement links TRBV29-1 to TRBJ2-2; D possibly corresponds to TRBD1 (6 bases). Per the germline V gene, CDR1 is SQVTM and CDR2 is ANQGSEA. Trimming removed 3 bases at V and 5 bases at J, with 10 bases between. The CDR3 totals 13 residues. The CDR3 region is CSVDGQGTGELFF. CDR3 DNA: TGCAGCGTTGATGGGCAGGGGACCGGGGAGCTGTTTTTT.

The genes are TRBV27 and TRBJ2-1, with 7 bases aligning to TRBD2. J lost 3 bases, V lost 6 bases, and 11 bases had no gene match. This CDR3 region has 16 residues. Germline V lookup: CDR1 MNHEY, CDR2 SMNVEV (reference sequence). CDR3 nucleotides: TGTGCCAGCAGCTCCTCTACCGGGAGGATCTACAATGAGCAGTTCTTC. Translating gives CASSSSTGRIYNEQFF.

The chain recombines TRBV27 with TRBJ1-4; no definite D call. The V end was cut by 2 bases, the J end by 8 bases, with 9 bases between. This CDR3 has 13 amino acids. Germline V CDR1 and CDR2: MNHEY, SMNVEV (reference sequence). CDR3 bases: TGTGCCAGCAGTTTAGACACTCGGGAAAAACTGTTTTTT. It encodes CASSLDTREKLFF. Combining the CDR3 with reference TRBV27 and TRBJ1-4 gives the whole variable domain EAQVTQNPRYLITVTGKKLTVTCSQNMNHEYMSWYRQDPGLGLRQIYYSMNVEVTDKGDVPEGYKVSRKEKRNFPLILESPSPNQTSLYFCASSLDTREKLFFGSGTQLSVL.

This clone turned up a few times. The rearrangement joins TRBV7-8 to TRBJ1-2; TRBD1 aligns across 10 bases. V gave up 1 base and J gave up 8 bases; unmatched junction bases: 13. The germline V gene has CDR1 SGHVS and CDR2 FQNEAQ. This CDR3 has 17 amino acids. The CDR3 sequence: CASSLGGAGQGNGGYTF. The DNA for the CDR3 is TGTGCCAGCAGCTTAGGGGGCGCGGGACAGGGGAATGGCGGCTACACCTTC. Together with reference TRBV7-8 and TRBJ1-2, the CDR3 gives the full variable domain: GAGVSQSPRYKVAKRGQDVALRCDPISGHVSLFWYQQALGQGPEFLTYFQNEAQLDKSGLPSDRFFAERPEGSVSTLKIQRTQQEDSAVYLCASSLGGAGQGNGGYTFGSGTRLTVV.

This clone has just one count. The V and J genes are TRBV4-1 and TRBJ1-2; the match to TRBD1 covers 11 bases. The trim removed 4 bases at V and 2 bases at J, leaving 12 bases unmatched. Germline V gene sequence: CDR1 MGHRA, CDR2 YSYEKL. This CDR3 contains 18 residues. The CDR3 protein is CASSPYFGTGGINYGYTF. The DNA of the CDR3 is TGCGCCAGCAGCCCTTACTTTGGGACAGGGGGAATCAACTATGGCTACACCTTC.

V and J are TRBV5-6 and TRBJ2-3, with D perhaps matching TRBD1 (7 bases). CDR1 and CDR2 from the germline V gene are SGHDT and YYEEEE. The length of the CDR3 is 12 residues. V was clipped by 9 bases and J by 7 bases, with 15 bases between them. The CDR3 DNA sequence: TGTGCCACCGCGGAGGGGGCGAATACGCAGTATTTT. Its translation is CATAEGANTQYF. Based on the CDR3 plus reference TRBV5-6 and TRBJ2-3, the full variable domain is DAGVTQSPTHLIKTRGQQVTLRCSPKSGHDTVSWYQQALGQGPQFIFQYYEEEERQRGNFPDRFSGHQFPNYSSELNVNALLLGDSALYLCATAEGANTQYFGPGTRLTVL.

This chain connects TRBV18 to TRBJ2-3, with 8 bases aligning to TRBD2. Losses at the gene ends were 6 bases for V and 2 bases for J; bases not matched to a gene: 7. The CDR3 is 15 residues long. Germline V CDR1 and CDR2: KGHSH, LQKENI. The CDR3 DNA is TGTGCCAGCTCCCCGGGACTAGTTTCCACAGATACGCAGTATTTT. Protein: CASSPGLVSTDTQYF.

This sequence joins TRBV11-2 and TRBJ2-7, with D tentatively TRBD1 (6 bases). The length of the CDR3 is 17 residues. V was pared by 2 bases and J by 6 bases, with 23 bases between. CDR1 and CDR2 (germline): SGHAT, FQNNGV. The CDR3 coding sequence is TGTGCCAGCAGCTTAAACCTTTTAGGGGACACATACCTCGAGCAGTACTTC. Its translation is CASSLNLLGDTYLEQYF.

The chain uses TRBV6-5 and TRBJ1-4; D gene unclear. Trimming shortened V by 0 bases and J by 4 bases, and 9 bases separated the two germline ends. Germline loops: CDR1 MNHEY, CDR2 SVGAGI. The CDR3 totals 15 residues. CDR3: CASSYSGIGNEKLFF. CDR3 nucleotides: TGTGCCAGCAGTTACTCGGGGATTGGTAATGAAAAACTGTTTTTT.

The chain links TRBV10-2 to TRBJ2-5; D gene unclear. This CDR3 contains 16 residues. V shed 3 bases and J shed 0 bases, with 14 bases lying between them. The germline gives CDR1 WSHSY, CDR2 SAAADI. CDR3 nucleotides: TGCGCCAGCAGTGACGTCGGTGGGTCGTACCAAGAGACCCAGTACTTC. This sequence encodes CASSDVGGSYQETQYF.

The rearrangement links TRBV9 to TRBJ1-1; D ambiguous. V gave up 3 bases and J gave up 0 bases, with 6 bases separating them. Germline CDR1 is SGDLS and CDR2 is YYNGEE. The CDR3 length is 13 residues. For the CDR3, the DNA is TGTGCCAGCAGCGGAGAATTGAACACTGAAGCTTTCTTT. Its translation: CASSGELNTEAFF.

The chain couples TRBV11-3 to TRBJ2-3; TRBD1 might be the D (5 bases). This CDR3 is 16 amino acids long. V lost 3 bases to trimming and J lost 0 bases, with 13 bases between them. The germline V gene encodes CDR1 SGHNT and CDR2 YENEEA. DNA for the CDR3: TGTGCCAGCAGCTTTCCCCCGGACACCAGCACAGATACGCAGTATTTT. Translation gives CASSFPPDTSTDTQYF.

The chain links TRBV10-1 to TRBJ2-5; D ambiguous. The J call may be mistaken, given a closer DNA end match to TRBJ2-7. CDR1 is WNHNN, CDR2 SYGVQD, per germline (reference sequence). This CDR3 is built from 13 residues. CDR3 residues: CASSVGPPNEQYF. The CDR3 DNA reads as TGCGCCAGCAGTGTCGGGCCACCTAACGAGCAGTACTTC.

The CDR3 loop is CASSTNAPGTDNEQFF. The DNA of the CDR3 is TGTGCCAGCAGCACAAATGCGCCCGGGACAGACAATGAGCAGTTCTTC. This chain joins TRBV7-9 and TRBJ2-1; the match to TRBD1 covers 7 bases. The V segment lost 5 bases and the J segment 5 bases; nucleotides outside the gene matches: 12. The CDR3 has 16 amino acids. CDR1 SEHNR and CDR2 FQNEAQ come from the germline V gene (reference sequence).

The chain is built from TRBV19 and TRBJ2-1; D is unresolved. Germline V gene data show CDR1 as LNHDA and CDR2 as SQIVND (reference sequence). Deletions cut 3 bases from V and 10 bases from J, with 13 bases between. The CDR3 has 13 residues. In nucleotides, the CDR3 is TGTGCCAGTAGTATCGGGCAGCCCGGGGAGCAGTTCTTC. This encodes CASSIGQPGEQFF.

The genes are TRBV11-3 and TRBJ2-7; D gene ambiguous. V dropped 0 bases and J dropped 4 bases, with 4 bases sitting between them. This CDR3 contains 12 residues. From germline, CDR1 is SGHNT and CDR2 YENEEA. CDR3 DNA: TGTGCCAGCAGCTTAGACGGGTACGAGCAGTACTTC. Its protein is CASSLDGYEQYF.

The chain has TRBV11-2 and TRBJ1-1; no clear D gene. This CDR3 region has 15 residues. Trimming took 4 bases from V and 0 from J, leaving 12 bases between them. Germline-derived CDR1 and CDR2 are SGHAT and FQNNGV. The CDR3 sequence: CASSSNKAMNTEAFF. The CDR3 DNA sequence: TGTGCCAGCAGCTCAAACAAGGCCATGAACACTGAAGCTTTCTTT.

The rearrangement joins TRBV5-1 to TRBJ2-6; tentatively, D is TRBD1 (5 bases). The CDR3 has 19 amino acids. V lost 0 bases to trimming and J lost 1 base, with 17 bases between them. Germline CDR1 SGHRS, CDR2 YFSETQ. CDR3 in amino acids: CASSLDAIARASGANVLTF. The DNA of the CDR3 is TGCGCCAGCAGCTTGGATGCTATAGCCAGGGCATCTGGGGCCAACGTCCTGACTTTC.

The chain uses TRBV30 and TRBJ2-2; D remains unclear. The CDR3 loop spans 13 amino acids. In germline, CDR1 is GTSNPN, CDR2 SVGIG (reference sequence). Trimming took off 3 bases at V and 4 bases at J, with 9 bases between the two ends. The CDR3 region has the DNA TGTGCCTGGAGCGGCCCTCCCACCGGGGAGCTGTTTTTT. Its translation: CAWSGPPTGELFF.

This chain uses TRBV30 with TRBJ2-7; 11 bases are shared with TRBD1. Looked up from germline, CDR1 is GTSNPN and CDR2 is SVGIG (reference sequence). The CDR3 contains 15 residues. Trimming took 2 bases from V and 9 from J; bases not matched to a gene: 12. This CDR3 is CAWSQPGTGGSGQYF. The DNA for the CDR3 is TGTGCCTGGAGTCAACCCGGGACAGGGGGGAGCGGGCAGTACTTC. The full variable domain, rest sourced from reference TRBV30 and TRBJ2-7, is SQTIHQWPATLVQPVGSPLSLECTVEGTSNPNLYWYRQAAGRGLQLLFYSVGIGQISSEVPQNLSASRPQDRQFILSSKKLLLSDSGFYLCAWSQPGTGGSGQYFGPGTRLTVT.

This clone showed up just a few times. This chain uses TRBV13 with TRBJ2-7; D gene uncertain. CDR3 length equals 12 residues. The V and J ends lost 3 bases and 6 bases respectively, with 9 bases between them. Germline loops: CDR1 PRHDT, CDR2 FYEKMQ (reference sequence). The CDR3 region is CASSFGPAEQYF. The CDR3 DNA reads as TGTGCCAGCAGCTTCGGGCCCGCCGAGCAGTACTTC.

The table lists this clone with a few counts. V is TRBV27 and J is TRBJ1-3; D is undetermined. The V end was cut by 5 bases, the J end by 1 base, with 9 bases between. The CDR3 is made up of 14 amino acids. Per the germline V gene, CDR1 is MNHEY and CDR2 is SMNVEV (reference sequence). This chain's CDR3 is CASSLASSGNTIYF. The CDR3 nucleotides read TGTGCCAGCAGTCTAGCGAGTTCTGGAAACACCATATATTTT.

V gene TRBV27 combines with J gene TRBJ2-7; TRBD1 aligns across 8 bases. Germline CDR1 reads MNHEY; CDR2 reads SMNVEV (reference sequence). This CDR3 region has 13 residues. V trimming: 9 bases; J trimming: 5 bases; junction bases outside the gene matches: 9. Written as DNA, the CDR3 is TGTGCCAGTGCTAACAGGGGGAGTCACGAGCAGTACTTC. It specifies CASANRGSHEQYF.

This chain links TRBV2 with TRBJ2-1; D unresolved. Per the germline V gene, CDR1 is SNHLY and CDR2 is FYNNEI. The CDR3 is made up of 11 amino acids. The V end lost 1 base, the J end lost 8 bases, and 3 bases lay between the germline ends. CDR3 protein: CASSEGDEQFF. CDR3 coding DNA: TGTGCCAGCAGTGAAGGGGATGAGCAGTTCTTC. Supplemented by reference TRBV2 and TRBJ2-1, the full variable domain reads EPEVTQTPSHQVTQMGQEVILRCVPISNHLYFYWYRQILGQKVEFLVSFYNNEISEKSEIFDDQFSVERPDGSNFTLKIRSTKLEDSAMYFCASSEGDEQFFGPGTRLTVL.

The chain combines TRBV9 with TRBJ2-2, with 8 bases that match TRBD2. Trimming at V came to 0 bases and at J to 6 bases, leaving 4 bases not matched to a gene. Germline loops: CDR1 SGDLS, CDR2 YYNGEE. This CDR3 spans 15 amino acids. This chain's CDR3 is CASSVEAGVAGELFF. DNA for the CDR3: TGTGCCAGCAGCGTAGAAGCGGGAGTGGCCGGGGAGCTGTTTTTT. Based on the CDR3 plus reference TRBV9 and TRBJ2-2, the full variable domain is DSGVTQTPKHLITATGQRVTLRCSPRSGDLSVYWYQQSLDQGLQFLIQYYNGEERAKGNILERFSAQQFPDLHSELNLSSLELGDSALYFCASSVEAGVAGELFFGEGSRLTVL.

A few counts support this clone. This chain links TRBV29-1 with TRBJ2-2; D unresolved. Trimming took off 4 bases at V and 4 bases at J, with 16 bases between the two ends. The CDR3 spans 15 residues. The germline V gene encodes CDR1 SQVTM and CDR2 ANQGSEA. In nucleotides, the CDR3 is TGCAGCGTTGTCCTCCCGGAGTCAGGCACCGGGGAGCTGTTTTTT. It codes for CSVVLPESGTGELFF.

The chain links TRBV7-6 to TRBJ2-2; no reliable D call. Germline loops: CDR1 SGHVS, CDR2 FNYEAQ. Trimming removed 0 bases from V and 4 bases from J, with 12 bases in between. The CDR3 consists of 16 residues. CDR3 in amino acids: CASSLAIGRSTGELFF. The CDR3 bases are TGTGCCAGCAGCTTAGCGATTGGCAGGTCCACCGGGGAGCTGTTTTTT.